This T cell receptor beta chain was profiled in a study of cytomegalovirus exposure and HLA in healthy donors. The assay was immunoSEQ multiplex PCR, and TCRdb's table has in-frame clones only and misses some. Found here are 65,000 or so clones, roughly 94% of them singletons; the top ten hold about 4.3%. This CDR3 is 13 amino acids long. Germline-derived CDR1 and CDR2 are KGHSH and LQKENI. Trimming cost V 2 bases and J 1 base, with 5 bases left between them. The clonotype originates from a man younger than 35 in good health and CMV-seropositive. The rearrangement links TRBV18 to TRBJ1-1, with D unclear. Sequenced material: PBMCs. CDR3 nucleotide sequence: TGTGCCAGCTCACCAGTGAGGAACACTGAAGCTTTCTTT. Its translation is CASSPVRNTEAFF.